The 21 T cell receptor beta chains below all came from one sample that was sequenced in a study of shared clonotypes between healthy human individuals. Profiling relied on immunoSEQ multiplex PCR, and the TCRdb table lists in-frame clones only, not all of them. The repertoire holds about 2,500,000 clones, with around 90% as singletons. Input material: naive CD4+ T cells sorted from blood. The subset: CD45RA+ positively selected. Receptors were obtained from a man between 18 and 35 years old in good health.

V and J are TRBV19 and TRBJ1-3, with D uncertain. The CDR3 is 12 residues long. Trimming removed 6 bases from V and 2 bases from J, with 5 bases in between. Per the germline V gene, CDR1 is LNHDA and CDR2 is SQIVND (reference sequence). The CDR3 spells CASSGPGNTIYF. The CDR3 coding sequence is TGTGCCAGTAGCGGGCCTGGAAACACCATATATTTT.

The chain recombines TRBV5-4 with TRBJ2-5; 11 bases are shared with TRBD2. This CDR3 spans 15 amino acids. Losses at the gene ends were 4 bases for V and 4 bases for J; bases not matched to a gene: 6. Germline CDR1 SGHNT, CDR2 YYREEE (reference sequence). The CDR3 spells CASSIGLAGRETQYF. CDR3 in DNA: TGTGCCAGCAGCATAGGACTAGCGGGTAGAGAGACCCAGTACTTC.

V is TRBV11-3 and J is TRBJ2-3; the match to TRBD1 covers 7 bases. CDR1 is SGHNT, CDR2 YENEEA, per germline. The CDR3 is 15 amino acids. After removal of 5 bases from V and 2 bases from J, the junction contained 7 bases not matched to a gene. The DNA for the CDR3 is TGTGCCAGCAGCAGAACAGGGGCCCACACAGATACGCAGTATTTT. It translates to CASSRTGAHTDTQYF.

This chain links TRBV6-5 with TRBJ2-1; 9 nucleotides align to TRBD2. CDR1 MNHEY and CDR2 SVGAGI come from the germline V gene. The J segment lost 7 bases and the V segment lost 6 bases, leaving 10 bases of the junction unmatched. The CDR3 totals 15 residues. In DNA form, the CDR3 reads TGTGCCAGCAGCTACGATAGCGGGGGTCGAAATGAGCAGTTCTTC. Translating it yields CASSYDSGGRNEQFF.

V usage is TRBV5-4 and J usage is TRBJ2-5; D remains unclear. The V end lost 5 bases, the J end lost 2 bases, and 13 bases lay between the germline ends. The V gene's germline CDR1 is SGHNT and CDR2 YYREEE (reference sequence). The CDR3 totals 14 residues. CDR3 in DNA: TGTGCCAGCAGTCCAGTCGAGTTTCAAGAGACCCAGTACTTC. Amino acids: CASSPVEFQETQYF.

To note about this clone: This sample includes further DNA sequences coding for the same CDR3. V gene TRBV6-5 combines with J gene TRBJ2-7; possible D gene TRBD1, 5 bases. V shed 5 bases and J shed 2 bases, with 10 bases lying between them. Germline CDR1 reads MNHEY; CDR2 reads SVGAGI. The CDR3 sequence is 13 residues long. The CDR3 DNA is TGTGCCAGCAGTCGGCTAGGGGCCTACGAGCAGTACTTC. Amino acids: CASSRLGAYEQYF.

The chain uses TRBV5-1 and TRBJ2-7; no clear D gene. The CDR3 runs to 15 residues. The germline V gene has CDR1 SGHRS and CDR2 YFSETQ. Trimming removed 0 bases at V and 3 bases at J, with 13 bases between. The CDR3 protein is CASSLVPVVGYEQYF. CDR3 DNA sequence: TGCGCCAGCAGCTTGGTTCCGGTGGTGGGCTACGAGCAGTACTTC. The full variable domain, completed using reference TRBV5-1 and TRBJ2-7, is KAGVTQTPRYLIKTRGQQVTLSCSPISGHRSVSWYQQTPGQGLQFLFEYFSETQRNKGNFPGRFSGRQFSNSRSEMNVSTLELGDSALYLCASSLVPVVGYEQYFGPGTRLTVT.

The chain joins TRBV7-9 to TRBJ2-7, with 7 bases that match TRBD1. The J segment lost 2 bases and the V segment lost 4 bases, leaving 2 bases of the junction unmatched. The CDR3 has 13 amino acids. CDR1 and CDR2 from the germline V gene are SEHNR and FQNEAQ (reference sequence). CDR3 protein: CASSSGQPYEQYF. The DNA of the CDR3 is TGTGCCAGCAGCTCGGGACAGCCCTACGAGCAGTACTTC.

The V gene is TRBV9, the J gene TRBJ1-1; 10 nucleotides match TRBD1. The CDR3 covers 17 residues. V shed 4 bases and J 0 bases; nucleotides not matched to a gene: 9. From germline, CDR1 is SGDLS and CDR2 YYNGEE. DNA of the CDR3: TGTGCCAGCAGCCTCCGGGACAGGGGTTTCATGAACACTGAAGCTTTCTTT. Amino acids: CASSLRDRGFMNTEAFF. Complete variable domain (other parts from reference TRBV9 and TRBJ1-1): DSGVTQTPKHLITATGQRVTLRCSPRSGDLSVYWYQQSLDQGLQFLIQYYNGEERAKGNILERFSAQQFPDLHSELNLSSLELGDSALYFCASSLRDRGFMNTEAFFGQGTRLTVV.

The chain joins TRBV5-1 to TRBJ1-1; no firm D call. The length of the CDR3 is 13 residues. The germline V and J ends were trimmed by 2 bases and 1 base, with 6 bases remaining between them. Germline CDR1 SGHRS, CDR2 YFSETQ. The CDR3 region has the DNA TGCGCCAGCAGCTTAAGCTGGAACACTGAAGCTTTCTTT. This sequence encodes CASSLSWNTEAFF.

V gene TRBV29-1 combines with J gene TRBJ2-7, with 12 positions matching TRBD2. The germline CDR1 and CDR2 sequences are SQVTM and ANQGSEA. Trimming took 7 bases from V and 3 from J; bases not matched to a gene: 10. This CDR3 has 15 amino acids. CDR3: CSAARRLAGDYEQYF. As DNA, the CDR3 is TGCAGCGCGGCCCGCAGACTAGCGGGAGACTACGAGCAGTACTTC.

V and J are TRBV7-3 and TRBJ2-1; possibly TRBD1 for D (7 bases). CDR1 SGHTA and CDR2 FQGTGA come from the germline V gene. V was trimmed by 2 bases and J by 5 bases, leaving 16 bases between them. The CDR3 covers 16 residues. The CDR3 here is CASSLRGTEYNNEQFF. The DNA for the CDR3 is TGTGCCAGCAGCTTACGCGGGACAGAATACAACAATGAGCAGTTCTTC.

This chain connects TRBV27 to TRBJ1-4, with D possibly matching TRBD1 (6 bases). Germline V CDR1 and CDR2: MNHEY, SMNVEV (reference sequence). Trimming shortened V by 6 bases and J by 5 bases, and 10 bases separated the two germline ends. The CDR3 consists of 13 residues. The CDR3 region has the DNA TGTGCCAGCAGAAGGACAGTAAATGAAAAACTGTTTTTT. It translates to CASRRTVNEKLFF.

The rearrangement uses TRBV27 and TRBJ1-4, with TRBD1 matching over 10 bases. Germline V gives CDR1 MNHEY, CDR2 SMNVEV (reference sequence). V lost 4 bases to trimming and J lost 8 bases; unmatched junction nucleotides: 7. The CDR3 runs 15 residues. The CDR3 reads CASSSRDRGSEKLFF. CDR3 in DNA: TGTGCCAGCAGTTCCAGGGACAGGGGAAGCGAAAAACTGTTTTTT.

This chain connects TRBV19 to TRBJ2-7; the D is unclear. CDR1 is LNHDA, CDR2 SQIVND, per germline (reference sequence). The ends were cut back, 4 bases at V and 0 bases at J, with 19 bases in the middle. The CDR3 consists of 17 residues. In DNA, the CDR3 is TGTGCCAGTAGTACTAGGGCTAGTGGCGCGCTCTCCTACGAGCAGTACTTC. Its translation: CASSTRASGALSYEQYF. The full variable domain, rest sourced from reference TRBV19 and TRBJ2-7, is DGGITQSPKYLFRKEGQNVTLSCEQNLNHDAMYWYRQDPGQGLRLIYYSQIVNDFQKGDIAEGYSVSREKKESFPLTVTSAQKNPTAFYLCASSTRASGALSYEQYFGPGTRLTVT.

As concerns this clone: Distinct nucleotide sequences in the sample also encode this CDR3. The CDR3 protein is CASSLGTGSSYNEQFF. CDR3 nucleotide sequence: TGTGCCAGCAGCTTAGGTACGGGAAGCTCCTACAATGAGCAGTTCTTC. This sequence joins TRBV11-2 and TRBJ2-1, with D possibly being TRBD2 (5 bases). In germline, CDR1 is SGHAT, CDR2 FQNNGV. Trimming cost V 1 base and J 0 bases, with 10 bases left between them. This CDR3 region has 16 residues. Using reference TRBV11-2 and TRBJ2-1 for the parts outside the CDR3, the full variable domain is EAGVAQSPRYKIIEKRQSVAFWCNPISGHATLYWYQQILGQGPKLLIQFQNNGVVDDSQLPKDRFSAERLKGVDSTLKIQPAKLEDSAVYLCASSLGTGSSYNEQFFGPGTRLTVL.

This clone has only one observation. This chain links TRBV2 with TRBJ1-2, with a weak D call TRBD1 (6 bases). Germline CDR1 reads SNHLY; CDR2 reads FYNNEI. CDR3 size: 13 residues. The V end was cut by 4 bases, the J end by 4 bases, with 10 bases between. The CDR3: CASSGEGVYGYTF. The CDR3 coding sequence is TGTGCCAGCAGTGGGGAGGGGGTCTATGGCTACACCTTC.

As DNA, the CDR3 is TGTGCCAGCTCACCCGCGACATACCAGTACAATGAGCAGTTCTTC. Encoded protein: CASSPATYQYNEQFF. The chain employs TRBV18 and TRBJ2-1; D not resolved. This CDR3 contains 15 residues. Germline lookup yields CDR1 KGHSH and CDR2 LQKENI. Trimming took 3 bases from V and 4 from J, leaving 13 bases between them.

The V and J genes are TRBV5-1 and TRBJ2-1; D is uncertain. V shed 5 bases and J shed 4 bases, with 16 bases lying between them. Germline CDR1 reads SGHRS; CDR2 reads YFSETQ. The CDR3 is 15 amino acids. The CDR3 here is CASSPIQERYNEQFF. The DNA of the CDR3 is TGCGCCAGCAGTCCCATCCAGGAGAGGTACAATGAGCAGTTCTTC. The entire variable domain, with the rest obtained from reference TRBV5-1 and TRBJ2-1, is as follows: KAGVTQTPRYLIKTRGQQVTLSCSPISGHRSVSWYQQTPGQGLQFLFEYFSETQRNKGNFPGRFSGRQFSNSRSEMNVSTLELGDSALYLCASSPIQERYNEQFFGPGTRLTVL.

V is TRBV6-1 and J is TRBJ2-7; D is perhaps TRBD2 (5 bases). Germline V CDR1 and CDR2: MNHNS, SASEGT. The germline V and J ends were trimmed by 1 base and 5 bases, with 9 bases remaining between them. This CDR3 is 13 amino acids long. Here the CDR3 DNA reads TGTGCCAGCAGTGAAGGCTGGGGAGACGAGCAGTACTTC. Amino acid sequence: CASSEGWGDEQYF.

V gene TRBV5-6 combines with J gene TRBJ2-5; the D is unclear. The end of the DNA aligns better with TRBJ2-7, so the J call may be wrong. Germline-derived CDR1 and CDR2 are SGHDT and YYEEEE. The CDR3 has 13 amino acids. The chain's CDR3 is CASRSQSSYEQYF. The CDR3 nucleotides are TGTGCCAGCAGGTCCCAAAGCTCCTACGAGCAGTACTTC.